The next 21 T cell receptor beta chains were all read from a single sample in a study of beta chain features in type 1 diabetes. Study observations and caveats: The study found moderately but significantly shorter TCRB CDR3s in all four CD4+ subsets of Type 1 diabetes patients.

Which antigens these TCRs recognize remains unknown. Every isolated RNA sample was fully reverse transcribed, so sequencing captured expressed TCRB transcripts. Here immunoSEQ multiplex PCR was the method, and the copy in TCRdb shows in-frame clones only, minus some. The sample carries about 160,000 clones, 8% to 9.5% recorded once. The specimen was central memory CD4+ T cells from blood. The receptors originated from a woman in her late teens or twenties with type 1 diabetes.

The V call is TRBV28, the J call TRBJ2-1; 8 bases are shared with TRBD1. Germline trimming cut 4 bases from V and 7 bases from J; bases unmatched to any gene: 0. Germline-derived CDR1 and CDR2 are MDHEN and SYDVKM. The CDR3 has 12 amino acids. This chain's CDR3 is CASSYRGNEQFF. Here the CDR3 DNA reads TGTGCCAGCAGTTACAGGGGGAATGAGCAGTTCTTC. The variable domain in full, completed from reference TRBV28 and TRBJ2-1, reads DVKVTQSSRYLVKRTGEKVFLECVQDMDHENMFWYRQDPGLGLRLIYFSYDVKMKEKGDIPEGYSVSREKKERFSLILESASTNQTSMYLCASSYRGNEQFFGPGTRLTVL.

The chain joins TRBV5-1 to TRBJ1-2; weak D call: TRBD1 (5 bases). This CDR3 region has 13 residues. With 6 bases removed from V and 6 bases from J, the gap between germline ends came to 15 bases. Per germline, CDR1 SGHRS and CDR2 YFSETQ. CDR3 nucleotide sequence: TGCGCCAGCAATCCGGGGGGGGGAGATGGCTACACCTTC. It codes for CASNPGGGDGYTF.

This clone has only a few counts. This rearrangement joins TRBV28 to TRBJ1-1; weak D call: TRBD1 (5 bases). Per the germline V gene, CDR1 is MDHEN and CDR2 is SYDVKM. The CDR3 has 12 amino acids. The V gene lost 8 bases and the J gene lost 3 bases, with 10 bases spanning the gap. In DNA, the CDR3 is TGTGCCAGCGGGCAGGGATACACTGAAGCTTTCTTT. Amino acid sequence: CASGQGYTEAFF.

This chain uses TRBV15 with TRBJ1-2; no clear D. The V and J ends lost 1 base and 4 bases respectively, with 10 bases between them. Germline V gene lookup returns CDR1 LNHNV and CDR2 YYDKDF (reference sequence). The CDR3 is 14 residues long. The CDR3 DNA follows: TGTGCCACCAGCAGAGCTTTGGGGAGCTATGGCTACACCTTC. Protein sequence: CATSRALGSYGYTF. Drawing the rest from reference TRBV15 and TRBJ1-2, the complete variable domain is DAMVIQNPRYQVTQFGKPVTLSCSQTLNHNVMYWYQQKSSQAPKLLFHYYDKDFNNEADTPDNFQSRRPNTSFCFLDIRSPGLGDTAMYLCATSRALGSYGYTFGSGTRLTVV.

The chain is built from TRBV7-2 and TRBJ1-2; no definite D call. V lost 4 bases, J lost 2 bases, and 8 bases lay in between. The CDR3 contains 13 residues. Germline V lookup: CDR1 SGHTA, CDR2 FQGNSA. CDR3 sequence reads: CASSSNANYGYTF. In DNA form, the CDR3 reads TGTGCCAGCAGCTCCAATGCGAACTATGGCTACACCTTC. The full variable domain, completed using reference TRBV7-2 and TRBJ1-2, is GAGVSQSPSNKVTEKGKDVELRCDPISGHTALYWYRQSLGQGLEFLIYFQGNSAPDKSGLPSDRFSAERTGGSVSTLTIQRTQQEDSAVYLCASSSNANYGYTFGSGTRLTVV.

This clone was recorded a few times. The CDR3 DNA reads TGTGCCAGCAGCCGGGGACAGGGTGGGCCGATGAACACTGAAGCTTTCTTT. Residues: CASSRGQGGPMNTEAFF. The J gene is TRBJ1-1, the V gene TRBV11-2, with TRBD1 matching over 9 bases. CDR3 length equals 17 residues. Germline V CDR1 and CDR2: SGHAT, FQNNGV. With V trimmed by 5 bases and J by 0 bases, 10 bases remained unmatched. Combining the CDR3 with reference TRBV11-2 and TRBJ1-1 gives the whole variable domain EAGVAQSPRYKIIEKRQSVAFWCNPISGHATLYWYQQILGQGPKLLIQFQNNGVVDDSQLPKDRFSAERLKGVDSTLKIQPAKLEDSAVYLCASSRGQGGPMNTEAFFGQGTRLTVV.

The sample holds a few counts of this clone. CDR3: CAWKKGTEAFF. Here the CDR3 DNA reads TGTGCCTGGAAGAAGGGGACTGAAGCTTTCTTT. This rearrangement joins TRBV30 to TRBJ1-1; D might be TRBD1 (5 bases). CDR1 and CDR2 (germline): GTSNPN, SVGIG (reference sequence). Trimming took off 4 bases at V and 5 bases at J, with 8 bases between the two ends. The CDR3 length is 11 residues.

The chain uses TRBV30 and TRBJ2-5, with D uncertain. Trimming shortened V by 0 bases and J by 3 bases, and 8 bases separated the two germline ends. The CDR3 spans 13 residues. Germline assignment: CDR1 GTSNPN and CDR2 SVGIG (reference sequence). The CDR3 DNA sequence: TGTGCCTGGAGTGTCGGCAGGAAAGAGACCCAGTACTTC. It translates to CAWSVGRKETQYF.

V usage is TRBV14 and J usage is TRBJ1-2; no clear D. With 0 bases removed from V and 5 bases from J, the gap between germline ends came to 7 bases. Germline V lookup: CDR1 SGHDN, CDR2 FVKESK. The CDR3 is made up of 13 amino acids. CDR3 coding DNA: TGTGCCAGCAGCCAAGACGGAGAGTATGGCTACACCTTC. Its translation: CASSQDGEYGYTF.

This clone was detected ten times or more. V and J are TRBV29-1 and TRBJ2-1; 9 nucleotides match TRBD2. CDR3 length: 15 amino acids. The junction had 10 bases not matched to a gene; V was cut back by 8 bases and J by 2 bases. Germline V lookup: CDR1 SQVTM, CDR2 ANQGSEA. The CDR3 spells CSIPWASGAYNEQFF. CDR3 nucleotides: TGCAGCATCCCGTGGGCTAGCGGGGCCTACAATGAGCAGTTCTTC.

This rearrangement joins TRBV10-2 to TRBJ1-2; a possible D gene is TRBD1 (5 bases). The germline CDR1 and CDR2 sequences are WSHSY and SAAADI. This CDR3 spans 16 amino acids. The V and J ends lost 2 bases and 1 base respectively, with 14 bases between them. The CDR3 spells CASSEEGRGFNYGYTF. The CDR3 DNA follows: TGCGCCAGCAGTGAGGAGGGCCGGGGGTTTAACTATGGCTACACCTTC.

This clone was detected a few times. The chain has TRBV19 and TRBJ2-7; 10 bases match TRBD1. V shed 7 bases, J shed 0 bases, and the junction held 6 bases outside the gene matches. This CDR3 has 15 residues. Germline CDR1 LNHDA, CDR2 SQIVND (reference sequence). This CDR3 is CASTMTGGFSYEQYF. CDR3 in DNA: TGTGCCAGTACCATGACAGGGGGCTTCTCCTACGAGCAGTACTTC.

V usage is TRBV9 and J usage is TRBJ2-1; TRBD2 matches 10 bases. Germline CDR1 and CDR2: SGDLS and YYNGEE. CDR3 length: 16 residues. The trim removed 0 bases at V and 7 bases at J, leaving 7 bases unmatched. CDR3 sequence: CASSVVGGLAPNEQFF. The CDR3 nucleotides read TGTGCCAGCAGCGTAGTGGGGGGACTAGCGCCAAATGAGCAGTTCTTC.

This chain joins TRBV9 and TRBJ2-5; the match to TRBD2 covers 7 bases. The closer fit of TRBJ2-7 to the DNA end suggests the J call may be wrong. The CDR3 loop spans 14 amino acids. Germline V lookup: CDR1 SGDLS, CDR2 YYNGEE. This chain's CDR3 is CASSPRAREGEQYF. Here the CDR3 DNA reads TGTGCCAGCAGCCCCCGGGCAAGGGAGGGCGAGCAGTACTTC.

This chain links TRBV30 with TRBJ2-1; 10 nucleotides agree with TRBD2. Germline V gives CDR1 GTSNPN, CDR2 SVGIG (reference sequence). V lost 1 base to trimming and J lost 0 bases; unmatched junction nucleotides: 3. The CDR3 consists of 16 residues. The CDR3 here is CAWSGIAGGSYNEQFF. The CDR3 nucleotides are TGTGCCTGGAGTGGGATAGCGGGAGGCTCCTACAATGAGCAGTTCTTC.

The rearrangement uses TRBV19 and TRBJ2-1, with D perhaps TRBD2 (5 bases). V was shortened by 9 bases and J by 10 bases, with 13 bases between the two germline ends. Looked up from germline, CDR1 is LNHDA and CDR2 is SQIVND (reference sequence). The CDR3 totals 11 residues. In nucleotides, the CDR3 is TGTGCCAGCGCTACCCCGGGGGAGCAGTTCTTC. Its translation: CASATPGEQFF.

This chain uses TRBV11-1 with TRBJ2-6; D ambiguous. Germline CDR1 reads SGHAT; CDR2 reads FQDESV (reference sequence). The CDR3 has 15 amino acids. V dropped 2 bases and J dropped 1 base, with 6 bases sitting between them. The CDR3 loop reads CASSLHRSGANVLTF. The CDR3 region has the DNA TGTGCCAGCAGCTTACATAGATCTGGGGCCAACGTCCTGACTTTC.

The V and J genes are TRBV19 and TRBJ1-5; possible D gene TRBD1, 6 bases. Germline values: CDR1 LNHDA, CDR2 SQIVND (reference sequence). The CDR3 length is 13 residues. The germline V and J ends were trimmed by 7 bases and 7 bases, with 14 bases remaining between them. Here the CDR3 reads CASNLGGFQPQHF. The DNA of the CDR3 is TGTGCCAGTAATCTAGGGGGTTTCCAGCCCCAGCATTTT.

This CDR3 reads CASSQDTGQETQYF. CDR3 nucleotides: TGCGCCAGCAGCCAAGATACGGGACAAGAGACCCAGTACTTC. The gene calls are TRBV4-3 and TRBJ2-5; possible D gene TRBD2, 5 bases. The germline gives CDR1 LGHNA, CDR2 YSLEER. The CDR3 length is 14 residues. The germline V and J ends were trimmed by 0 bases and 2 bases, with 7 bases remaining between them.

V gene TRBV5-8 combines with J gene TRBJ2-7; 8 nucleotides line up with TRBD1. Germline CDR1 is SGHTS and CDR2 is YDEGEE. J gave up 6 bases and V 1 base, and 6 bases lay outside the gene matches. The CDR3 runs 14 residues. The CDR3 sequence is CASSLSDRVGEQYF. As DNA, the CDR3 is TGTGCCAGCAGCTTGTCGGACAGGGTAGGCGAGCAGTACTTC. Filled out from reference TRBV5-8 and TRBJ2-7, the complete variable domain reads EAGVTQSPTHLIKTRGQQATLRCSPISGHTSVYWYQQALGLGLQFLLWYDEGEERNRGNFPPRFSGRQFPNYSSELNVNALELEDSALYLCASSLSDRVGEQYFGPGTRLTVT.

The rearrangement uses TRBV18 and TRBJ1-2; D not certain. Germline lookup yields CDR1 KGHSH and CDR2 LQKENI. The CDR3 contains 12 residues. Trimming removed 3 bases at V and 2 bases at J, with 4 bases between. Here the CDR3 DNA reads TGTGCCAGCTCACCGGGCAACTATGGCTACACCTTC. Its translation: CASSPGNYGYTF.